The clone carrying this TCR beta chain was seen repeatedly, ten times or more. Its antigen is undetermined. The entry originates in a study of T-cell memory formation after mild COVID-19. Study findings and constraints: Contracting clones from day 15 to 85 showed balanced CD4/CD8; later expanders favored CD4+.

J gave up 5 bases and V 4 bases, and 6 bases lay outside the gene matches. Germline V lookup: CDR1 MNHEY, CDR2 SVGEGT. The CDR3 is made up of 14 amino acids. In TCRdb, the 5' RACE reads were re-called with MiXCR into one record per CDR3 protein. This sample has about 14,000 distinct CDR3 sequences, with 12% found just once. The chain recombines TRBV6-2 or TRBV6-3 with TRBJ2-5; 8 bases line up with TRBD1. The clonotype comes from an adult woman who had mild COVID-19 (a few samples of this study predate the infection). Cell type and time point are not known. The sample comprised PBMCs or a T cell subset sorted from them (not recorded which). In DNA form, the CDR3 reads TGTGCCAGCAGTTCCTGGACAGGGTGGGAGACCCAGTACTTC. Translation: CASSSWTGWETQYF.